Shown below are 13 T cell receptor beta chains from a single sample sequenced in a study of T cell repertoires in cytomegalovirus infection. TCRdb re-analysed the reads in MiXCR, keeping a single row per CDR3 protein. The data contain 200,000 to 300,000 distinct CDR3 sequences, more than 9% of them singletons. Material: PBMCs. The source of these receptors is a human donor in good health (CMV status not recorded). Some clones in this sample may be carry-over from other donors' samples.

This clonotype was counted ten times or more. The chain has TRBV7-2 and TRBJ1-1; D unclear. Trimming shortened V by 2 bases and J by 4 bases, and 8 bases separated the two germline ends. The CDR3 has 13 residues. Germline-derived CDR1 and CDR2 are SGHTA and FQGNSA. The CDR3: CASSLPGGTEAFF. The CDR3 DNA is TGTGCCAGCAGCTTACCAGGTGGCACTGAAGCTTTCTTT.

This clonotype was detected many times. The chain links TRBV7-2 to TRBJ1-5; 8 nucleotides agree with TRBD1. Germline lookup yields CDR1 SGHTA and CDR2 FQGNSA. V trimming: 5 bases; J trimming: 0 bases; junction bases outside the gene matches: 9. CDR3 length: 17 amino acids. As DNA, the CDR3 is TGTGCCAGCAGCCCCCGAGCAGGGGGCCCTAGCAATCAGCCCCAGCATTTT. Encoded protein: CASSPRAGGPSNQPQHF.

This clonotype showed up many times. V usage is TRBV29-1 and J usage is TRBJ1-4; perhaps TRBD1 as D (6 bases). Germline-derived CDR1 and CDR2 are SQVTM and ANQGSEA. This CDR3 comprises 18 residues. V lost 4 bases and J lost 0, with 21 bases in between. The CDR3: CSVGVGRGGGPTNEKLFF. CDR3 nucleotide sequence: TGCAGCGTTGGAGTAGGCAGGGGAGGAGGGCCAACTAATGAAAAACTGTTTTTT.

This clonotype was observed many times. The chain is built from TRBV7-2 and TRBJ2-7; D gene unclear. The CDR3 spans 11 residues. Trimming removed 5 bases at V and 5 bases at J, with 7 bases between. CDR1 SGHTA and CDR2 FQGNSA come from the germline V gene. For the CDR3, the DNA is TGTGCCAGCAGCCCCCTGGACGAGCAGTACTTC. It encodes CASSPLDEQYF.

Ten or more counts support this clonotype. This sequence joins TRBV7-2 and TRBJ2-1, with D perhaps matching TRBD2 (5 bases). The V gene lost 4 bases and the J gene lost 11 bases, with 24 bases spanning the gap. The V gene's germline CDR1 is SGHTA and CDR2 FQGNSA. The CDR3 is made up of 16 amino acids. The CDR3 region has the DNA TGTGCCAGCAGCTCCTTGACAAGGACTTCCAATTCCCAGCAGTTCTTC. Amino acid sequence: CASSSLTRTSNSQQFF.

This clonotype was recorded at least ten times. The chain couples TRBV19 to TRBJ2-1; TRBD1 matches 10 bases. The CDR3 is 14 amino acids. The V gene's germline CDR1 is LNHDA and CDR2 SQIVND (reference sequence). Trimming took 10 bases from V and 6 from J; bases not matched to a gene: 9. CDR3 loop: CATQPGQGSNEQFF. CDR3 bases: TGTGCCACCCAACCGGGACAGGGGAGCAATGAGCAGTTCTTC.

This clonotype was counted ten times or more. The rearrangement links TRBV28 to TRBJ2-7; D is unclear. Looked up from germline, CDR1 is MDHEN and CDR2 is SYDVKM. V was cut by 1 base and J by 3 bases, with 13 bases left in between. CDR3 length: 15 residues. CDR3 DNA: TGTGCCAGCAGTTTATTGCCGGGTGCCCACTACGAGCAGTACTTC. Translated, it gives CASSLLPGAHYEQYF.

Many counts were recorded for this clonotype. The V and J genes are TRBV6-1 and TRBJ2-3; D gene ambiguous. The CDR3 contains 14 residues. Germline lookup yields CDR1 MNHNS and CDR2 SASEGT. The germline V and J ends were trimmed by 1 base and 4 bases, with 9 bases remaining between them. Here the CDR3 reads CASSEGSTPDTQYF. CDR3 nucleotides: TGTGCCAGCAGTGAAGGCTCGACCCCAGATACGCAGTATTTT.

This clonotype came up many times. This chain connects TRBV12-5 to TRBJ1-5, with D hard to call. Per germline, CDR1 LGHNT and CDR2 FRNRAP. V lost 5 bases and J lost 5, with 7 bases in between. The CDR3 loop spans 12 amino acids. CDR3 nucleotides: TGTGCTAGTGGTCGGGAGTATCAGCCCCAGCATTTT. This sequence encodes CASGREYQPQHF.

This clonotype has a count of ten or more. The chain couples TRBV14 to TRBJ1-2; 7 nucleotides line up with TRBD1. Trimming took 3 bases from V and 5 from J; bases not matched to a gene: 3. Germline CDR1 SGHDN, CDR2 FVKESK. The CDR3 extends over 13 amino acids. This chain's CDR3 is CASSQTGWYGYTF. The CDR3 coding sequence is TGTGCCAGCAGCCAGACAGGGTGGTATGGCTACACCTTC.

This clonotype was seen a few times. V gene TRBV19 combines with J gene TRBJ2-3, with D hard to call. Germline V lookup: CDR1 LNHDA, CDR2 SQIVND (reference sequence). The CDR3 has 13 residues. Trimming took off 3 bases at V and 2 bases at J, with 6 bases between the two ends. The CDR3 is CASSMQATDTQYF. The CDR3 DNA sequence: TGTGCCAGTAGTATGCAGGCCACAGATACGCAGTATTTT.

CDR3 region: CTYGRQGWSEAFF. CDR3 sequence (DNA): TGCACCTACGGGCGGCAGGGCTGGAGTGAAGCTTTCTTT. This sequence joins TRBV29-1 and TRBJ1-1, with a possible D match to TRBD1 (5 bases). The CDR3 extends over 13 amino acids. Germline V CDR1 and CDR2: SQVTM, ANQGSEA.

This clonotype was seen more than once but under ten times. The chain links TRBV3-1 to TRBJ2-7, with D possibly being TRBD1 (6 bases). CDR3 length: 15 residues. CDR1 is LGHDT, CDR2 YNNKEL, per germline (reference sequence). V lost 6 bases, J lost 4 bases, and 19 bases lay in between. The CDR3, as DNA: TGTGCCAGCAGTGAAGGGACGACAGGAGGATACGAGCAGTACTTC. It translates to CASSEGTTGGYEQYF.